This T cell receptor beta chain was recorded in a study of blood T cells in healthy people across ages. Sample-barcoded 5' priming and a J-beta primer mix drove a second PCR of roughly 7 to 11 cycles. TCRdb used MiXCR to reprocess the 5' RACE reads, holding one entry per CDR3 protein. The sample yields fewer than 1,000,000 distinct CDR3 sequences, 44% seen once. As to this clonotype: As yet, its antigen is unknown.

This CDR3 spans 13 amino acids. The trim removed 8 bases at V and 3 bases at J, leaving 5 bases unmatched. The germline CDR1 and CDR2 sequences are MDHEN and SYDVKM. Broader study findings: CMV status of donors was not determined, possibly confounding expanded clonotype changes. Naive CD4+ cell counts and diversity both ran higher in long-lived than in aged donors.

The rearrangement uses TRBV28 and TRBJ2-5; 8 positions agree with TRBD2. The TCR originated in a man aged 60 to 69 in good health. The sample consisted of blood. CDR3 sequence reads: CASREGGKETQYF. The CDR3 region has the DNA TGTGCCAGCCGGGAGGGGGGGAAAGAGACCCAGTACTTC. Complete variable domain (other parts from reference TRBV28 and TRBJ2-5): DVKVTQSSRYLVKRTGEKVFLECVQDMDHENMFWYRQDPGLGLRLIYFSYDVKMKEKGDIPEGYSVSREKKERFSLILESASTNQTSMYLCASREGGKETQYFGPGTRLLVL.